A single sample gave rise to the 25 T cell receptor beta chains below, sequenced in a study of blood T cell repertoires in COVID-19. Assay used: immunoSEQ multiplex PCR; TCRdb lists only in-frame clones, some missing. The sample gives more than 150,000 clones, 70% to 80% of which show up once; roughly a sixth is in the top ten. The sample was PBMCs or T cells enriched from blood (not recorded which). The receptors derive from a woman in her forties or fifties who had recovered from COVID-19.

V and J are TRBV5-4 and TRBJ2-1, with D perhaps matching TRBD2 (6 bases). The CDR3 contains 16 residues. Trimming pared 4 bases from V and 4 bases from J, leaving 18 bases between. Germline V gene data show CDR1 as SGHNT and CDR2 as YYREEE (reference sequence). The DNA for the CDR3 is TGTGCCAGCAGCCCCGAGGGGAGGTTAGGGTACAATGAGCAGTTCTTC. Amino acids: CASSPEGRLGYNEQFF.

This clone has only a few counts. The chain is built from TRBV16 and TRBJ1-5; D is perhaps TRBD1 (6 bases). The V and J ends lost 3 bases and 4 bases respectively, with 7 bases between them. This CDR3 region has 13 residues. CDR1 is KGHSY, CDR2 FQNENV, per germline. The CDR3 DNA reads as TGTGCCAGCAGCCAGGACAGAAATCAGCCCCAGCATTTT. It translates to CASSQDRNQPQHF.

This clone showed up just once. J is TRBJ1-1 and V is TRBV11-1, with 8 bases identical to TRBD1. The germline gives CDR1 SGHAT, CDR2 FQDESV (reference sequence). V lost 5 bases, J lost 1 base, and 9 bases stayed unmatched. The CDR3 totals 16 residues. The CDR3 is CASSRPLDRGNTEAFF. The CDR3 DNA reads as TGTGCCAGCAGCCGCCCCCTCGACAGGGGGAACACTGAAGCTTTCTTT.

This clone was seen only once. The V and J genes are TRBV7-9 and TRBJ2-2; no firm D call. The ends were cut back, 8 bases at V and 5 bases at J, with 12 bases in the middle. There are 13 residues in the CDR3. Germline assignment: CDR1 SEHNR and CDR2 FQNEAQ (reference sequence). The chain's CDR3 is CASVLRVTGELFF. CDR3 DNA sequence: TGTGCCAGCGTCCTCCGAGTTACCGGGGAGCTGTTTTTT.

This rearrangement joins TRBV19 to TRBJ2-7, with D possibly being TRBD1 (6 bases). CDR1 and CDR2 from the germline V gene are LNHDA and SQIVND (reference sequence). With 6 bases removed from V and 2 bases from J, the gap between germline ends came to 14 bases. The CDR3 extends over 14 amino acids. The CDR3: CASSPDRTAYEQYF. The DNA for the CDR3 is TGTGCCAGTAGCCCGGATAGGACAGCCTACGAGCAGTACTTC.

The chain combines TRBV3-1 (or the pseudogene TRBV3-2) with TRBJ2-7; D might be TRBD2 (7 bases). Germline loops: CDR1 LGHDT, CDR2 YNNKEL (reference sequence). The CDR3 has 13 residues. Trimming removed 0 bases from V and 12 bases from J, with 15 bases in between. CDR3 sequence (DNA): TGTGCCAGCAGCCAAGATCCGAACAGGGAGGGGTACTTC. It translates to CASSQDPNREGYF.

The V call is TRBV7-8, the J call TRBJ1-2; maybe TRBD1 (5 bases). V was clipped by 3 bases and J by 5 bases, with 13 bases between them. CDR1 and CDR2 (germline): SGHVS, FQNEAQ. This CDR3 spans 14 amino acids. The DNA for the CDR3 is TGTGCCAGCAGCTTCGGGACTGAGGGGTATGGCTACACCTTC. Amino acids: CASSFGTEGYGYTF.

This chain connects TRBV2 to TRBJ1-1, with D unclear. Germline lookup yields CDR1 SNHLY and CDR2 FYNNEI. This CDR3 has 13 residues. The V gene lost 2 bases and the J gene lost 5 bases, with 9 bases spanning the gap. This CDR3 is CASSESGSTEAFF. The CDR3 DNA sequence: TGTGCCAGCAGTGAATCGGGGTCTACTGAAGCTTTCTTT.

Many counts were recorded for this clone. The chain uses TRBV28 and TRBJ1-2; D is perhaps TRBD1 (5 bases). V was shortened by 9 bases and J by 3 bases, with 17 bases between the two germline ends. CDR1 is MDHEN, CDR2 SYDVKM, per germline. This CDR3 contains 14 residues. The CDR3: CASSGSGLDYGYTF. CDR3 nucleotides: TGTGCCAGTTCCGGATCAGGGTTGGACTATGGCTACACCTTC.

V usage is TRBV30 and J usage is TRBJ1-6; 8 bases fit TRBD1. CDR3 length: 13 residues. J was trimmed by 9 bases and V by 3 bases; bases with no gene match: 4. Per the germline V gene, CDR1 is GTSNPN and CDR2 is SVGIG (reference sequence). In DNA, the CDR3 is TGTGCCTGGAGCAGGGGGCTAAGTTCACCCCTCCACTTT. Its translation is CAWSRGLSSPLHF.

The chain recombines TRBV5-6 with TRBJ1-5; 7 bases are shared with TRBD1. Germline CDR1 and CDR2: SGHDT and YYEEEE. The CDR3 spans 15 residues. The junction had 3 bases not matched to a gene; V was cut back by 3 bases and J by 0 bases. CDR3: CASSYRGYSNQPQHF. In nucleotides, the CDR3 is TGTGCCAGCAGCTACAGGGGCTATAGCAATCAGCCCCAGCATTTT.

The chain has TRBV27 and TRBJ1-2; D gene unclear. From germline, CDR1 is MNHEY and CDR2 SMNVEV (reference sequence). V was trimmed by 2 bases and J by 7 bases, leaving 8 bases between them. The length of the CDR3 is 12 residues. CDR3 sequence reads: CASSLGGRGYTF. The CDR3 nucleotides read TGTGCCAGCAGTTTAGGAGGGCGTGGCTACACCTTC.

This rearrangement joins TRBV5-5 to TRBJ2-7, with D unclear. Trimming pared 0 bases from V and 6 bases from J, leaving 19 bases between. The germline V gene encodes CDR1 SGHKS and CDR2 YYEKEE (reference sequence). The CDR3 spans 16 residues. CDR3 in DNA: TGTGCCAGCAGCTTGGTTCCCGGTAAAGGAGTGGGCGAGCAGTACTTC. It is translated as CASSLVPGKGVGEQYF.

The rearrangement uses TRBV14 and TRBJ1-1; D not certain. The germline CDR1 and CDR2 sequences are SGHDN and FVKESK. The CDR3 consists of 11 residues. V was shortened by 2 bases and J by 7 bases, with 5 bases between the two germline ends. The CDR3 DNA reads as TGTGCCAGCAGCCAAAAGCTTGAAGCTTTCTTT. It translates to CASSQKLEAFF.

CDR3 in amino acids: CSAIESLKLAGGPGTGELFF. Written as DNA, the CDR3 is TGCAGTGCTATTGAGTCCCTCAAACTAGCGGGAGGGCCGGGCACCGGGGAGCTGTTTTTT. The chain links TRBV20-1 to TRBJ2-2, with 13 bases aligning to TRBD2. With V trimmed by 4 bases and J by 4 bases, 18 bases remained unmatched. Looked up from germline, CDR1 is DFQATT and CDR2 is SNEGSKA (reference sequence). This CDR3 spans 20 amino acids.

This rearrangement joins TRBV5-1 to TRBJ2-5, with unresolved D. The CDR3 length is 15 residues. The germline V and J ends were trimmed by 3 bases and 9 bases, with 21 bases remaining between them. Germline V gives CDR1 SGHRS, CDR2 YFSETQ. The CDR3, as DNA: TGCGCCAGCAGCTACAACCCCGACGGAGAGCGAGCCCAGTACTTC. Translation: CASSYNPDGERAQYF.

The V gene is TRBV4-2, the J gene TRBJ2-1, with D perhaps matching TRBD2 (6 bases). Trimming cost V 5 bases and J 5 bases, with 10 bases left between them. This CDR3 comprises 13 residues. CDR1 and CDR2 (germline): LGHNA, YNFKEQ. Here the CDR3 DNA reads TGTGCCAGCAGCTTCGGGACTGACAATGAGCAGTTCTTC. It encodes CASSFGTDNEQFF.

This chain connects TRBV7-9 to TRBJ1-2; 9 nucleotides line up with TRBD1. Germline CDR1 reads SEHNR; CDR2 reads FQNEAQ (reference sequence). This CDR3 is built from 16 residues. The J segment lost 4 bases and the V segment lost 5 bases, leaving 11 bases of the junction unmatched. CDR3 in amino acids: CASSPPGTGLTYGYTF. The CDR3 DNA reads TGTGCCAGCAGCCCACCCGGGACAGGGCTTACCTATGGCTACACCTTC.

This chain joins TRBV10-3 and TRBJ1-2, with TRBD1 matching 9 bases. There are 15 residues in the CDR3. Germline CDR1 and CDR2: ENHRY and SYGVKD. J lost 4 bases, V lost 6 bases, and 9 bases had no gene match. CDR3 protein: CAISRWTGETYGYTF. The CDR3, as DNA: TGTGCCATCAGCCGATGGACAGGGGAAACCTATGGCTACACCTTC.

This clone was detected ten times or more. The chain combines TRBV14 with TRBJ2-3; 7 bases line up with TRBD2. Looked up from germline, CDR1 is SGHDN and CDR2 is FVKESK. With 1 base clipped from V and 0 bases from J, the junction kept 4 bases outside the gene matches. This CDR3 has 16 amino acids. CDR3 in DNA: TGTGCCAGCAGCCAAGTCTGGGGGGGAAGCACAGATACGCAGTATTTT. This sequence encodes CASSQVWGGSTDTQYF.

Of note for this clone: At one boundary the junction diverges from the germline segment, which might be a read error. The V and J genes are TRBV6-5 and TRBJ1-2; D gene ambiguous. Germline assignment: CDR1 MNHEY and CDR2 SVGAGI. This CDR3 has 13 residues. DNA of the CDR3: TGTGCCACCAGTAGGGTGGCAGGAGGTGGCTACACCTTC. As protein: CATSRVAGGGYTF.

The rearrangement joins TRBV6-5 to TRBJ1-4, with a possible D match to TRBD1 (5 bases). The V end was cut by 0 bases, the J end by 7 bases, with 12 bases between. Germline-derived CDR1 and CDR2 are MNHEY and SVGAGI. The CDR3 has 15 residues. The CDR3 DNA follows: TGTGCCAGCAGTTACTCAAAGGGGTTGGGTGAAAAACTGTTTTTT. Translated: CASSYSKGLGEKLFF.

The rearrangement joins TRBV5-8 to TRBJ2-7; D ambiguous. The germline CDR1 and CDR2 sequences are SGHTS and YDEGEE. Trimming shortened V by 0 bases and J by 4 bases, and 5 bases separated the two germline ends. This CDR3 has 12 amino acids. The CDR3 sequence is CASSLARYEQYF. CDR3 nucleotide sequence: TGTGCCAGCAGCTTGGCCCGGTACGAGCAGTACTTC.

The rearrangement joins TRBV28 to TRBJ1-4; D not certain. The ends were cut back, 3 bases at V and 6 bases at J, with 17 bases in the middle. Germline values: CDR1 MDHEN, CDR2 SYDVKM. CDR3 length: 16 residues. The CDR3 DNA sequence: TGTGCCAGCAGTTTCCCACCTACTAGACGAGATGAAAAACTGTTTTTT. It yields the protein CASSFPPTRRDEKLFF. The full variable domain, in which reference TRBV28 and TRBJ1-4 provide the parts outside the CDR3, is DVKVTQSSRYLVKRTGEKVFLECVQDMDHENMFWYRQDPGLGLRLIYFSYDVKMKEKGDIPEGYSVSREKKERFSLILESASTNQTSMYLCASSFPPTRRDEKLFFGSGTQLSVL.

The genes are TRBV4-2 and TRBJ1-2, with D possibly matching TRBD1 (6 bases). Germline V gene lookup returns CDR1 LGHNA and CDR2 YNFKEQ. This CDR3 spans 18 amino acids. The V end was cut by 0 bases, the J end by 3 bases, with 20 bases between. CDR3 protein: CASSQDGDMNPPHYGYTF. For the CDR3, the DNA is TGTGCCAGCAGCCAAGACGGGGACATGAACCCGCCGCACTATGGCTACACCTTC.